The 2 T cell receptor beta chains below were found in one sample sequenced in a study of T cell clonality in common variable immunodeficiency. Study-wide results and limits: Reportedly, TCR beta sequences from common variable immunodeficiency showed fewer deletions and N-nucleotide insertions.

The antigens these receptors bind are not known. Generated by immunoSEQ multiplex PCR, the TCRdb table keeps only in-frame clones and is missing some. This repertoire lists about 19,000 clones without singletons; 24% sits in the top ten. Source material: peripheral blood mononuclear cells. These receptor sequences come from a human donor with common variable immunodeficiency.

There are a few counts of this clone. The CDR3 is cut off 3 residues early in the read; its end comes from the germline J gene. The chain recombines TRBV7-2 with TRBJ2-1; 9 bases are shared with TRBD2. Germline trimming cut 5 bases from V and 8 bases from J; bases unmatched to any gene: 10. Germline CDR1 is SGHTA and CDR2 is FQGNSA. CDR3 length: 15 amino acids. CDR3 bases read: TGTGCCAGCAGCATTTTAGCGGGAGAAGTACATGAG. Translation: CASSILAGEVHE. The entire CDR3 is CASSILAGEVHEQFF.

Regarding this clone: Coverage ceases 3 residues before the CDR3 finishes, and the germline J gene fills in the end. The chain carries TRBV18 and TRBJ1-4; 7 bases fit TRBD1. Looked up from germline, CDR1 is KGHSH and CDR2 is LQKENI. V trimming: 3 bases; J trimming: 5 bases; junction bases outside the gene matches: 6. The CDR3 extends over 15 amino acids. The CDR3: CASSPTGQQNEKLFF. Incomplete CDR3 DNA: TGTGCCAGCTCACCGACGGGACAGCAAAATGAAAAA.